This T cell receptor (beta chain) was sequenced for a study of human T cells and chemical hapten exposure. The length of the CDR3 is 11 residues. V was shortened by 5 bases and J by 10 bases, with 11 bases between the two germline ends. TCRdb recomputed calls from the RACE reads with MiXCR, one row per CDR3 protein. The table has about 360,000 distinct CDR3 sequences, roughly 6.9% seen once. In its sample, this clonotype was seen many times. Specified time point: patch test 1, 2 weeks after DPC sensitization. The treatment is: therapeutic diphenylcyclopropenone sensitization with weekly scalp DPC. The sample was whole blood, taken in connection with sensitization to the hapten diphenylcyclopropenone (DPC). The chain recombines TRBV12-3 or TRBV12-4 with TRBJ1-1, with D maybe TRBD1 (5 bases). This TCR was sampled from a woman aged 18-29 years with alopecia areata. Some clones in this sample may be carry-over from other donors' samples. The CDR3 is CASSQLGGAFF. The CDR3 nucleotides read TGTGCCAGCAGTCAATTGGGGGGAGCTTTCTTT.